Sequencing of this T cell receptor beta chain was carried out in a study of shared clonotypes between healthy human individuals. Study-level background: Every donor yielded three CD4 naive, three CD4 memory, two CD8 naive and one CD8 memory plate. Study results and limitations: A handful of donors had around 5% of their naive CD4 clonotypes in common. Collection of samples was limited to blood; tissue repertoires likely differ.

Note on this clone: The antigen is unknown.

Naive CD4+ cells were CD45RA-selected; the remaining cells were memory. Method: immunoSEQ multiplex PCR; TCRdb's copy keeps in-frame clones and lacks some. Of roughly 700,000 clones listed, roughly 70% are singletons. The source material was memory CD4+ T cells sorted from blood. Subset of the sample: CD45RA-negative fraction. This sequence was found in a young woman in good health.

CDR3 sequence (DNA): TGTGCCAGCAGCCTGGGACAGCTTGAGGGCTACACCTTC. It encodes CASSLGQLEGYTF. V is TRBV7-2 and J is TRBJ1-2, with 7 bases fitting TRBD1. V dropped 5 bases and J dropped 8; count of bases not matched to a gene: 8. The CDR3 length is 13 residues. Germline assignment: CDR1 SGHTA and CDR2 FQGNSA. Filled out from reference TRBV7-2 and TRBJ1-2, the complete variable domain reads GAGVSQSPSNKVTEKGKDVELRCDPISGHTALYWYRQSLGQGLEFLIYFQGNSAPDKSGLPSDRFSAERTGGSVSTLTIQRTQQEDSAVYLCASSLGQLEGYTFGSGTRLTVV.